These T cell receptor beta chains were read from a single sample in a study of Graves' ophthalmopathy and Graves' hyperthyroidism. TCRdb re-derived calls from the multiplex PCR reads in MiXCR, one entry per CDR3 protein. The sample lists about 640,000 distinct CDR3 sequences, about two fifths seen once, with over 2.5% in the top ten. Sequencing was carried out using peripheral blood. Receptors were obtained from an adult man with Graves' ophthalmopathy. The CDR3 runs from the conserved cysteine through the conserved F or W. The order of the fields is J gene, D gene, clone size, V gene, CDR3 protein, CDR3 DNA. The D gene is left open where the match is weak. Not every row has a clone size; where given, it reads once, few, many or a size class.

TRBJ1-6,-,many,TRBV10-3,CASSAQGDANSPLHF,TGTGCCAGCAGTGCCCAGGGAGATGCTAATTCACCCCTCCACTTT
TRBJ2-1,-,many,TRBV10-3,CAIATGASYNEQFF,TGTGCCATAGCGACCGGGGCCTCCTACAATGAGCAGTTCTTC
TRBJ1-1,-,-,TRBV12-3/TRBV12-4,CASSTTRGTEAFF,TGTGCCAGCAGTACAACCAGGGGTACTGAAGCTTTCTTT
TRBJ2-3,TRBD2,many,TRBV10-3,CAISATSGGTDTQYF,TGTGCCATCAGTGCCACTAGCGGAGGCACAGATACGCAGTATTTT
TRBJ1-4,-,many,TRBV29-1,CSVESEILRELFF,TGCAGCGTTGAATCGGAGATTCTCCGGGAACTGTTTTTT
TRBJ1-3,-,many,TRBV7-2,CASSLQTSGNTIYF,TGTGCCAGCAGCTTACAAACCTCTGGAAACACCATATATTTT
TRBJ1-1,-,-,TRBV12-3/TRBV12-4,CASSLYRWGLSTEAFF,TGTGCCAGCAGTCTATACAGATGGGGGCTGAGTACTGAAGCTTTCTTT
TRBJ2-6,TRBD1,many,TRBV7-9,CASSWGPTGGPMVLTF,TGTGCCAGCAGCTGGGGGCCAACAGGGGGCCCAATGGTCCTGACTTTC
TRBJ2-5,TRBD2,many,TRBV15,CATSRDRTSGETQYF,TGTGCCACCAGCAGAGATCGGACTAGCGGAGAGACCCAGTACTTC
TRBJ1-2,-,many,TRBV7-9,CASRSWTDANYGYTF,TGTGCCAGCAGATCTTGGACAGACGCTAACTATGGCTACACCTTC
TRBJ2-1,-,-,TRBV7-8,CASRTDWSYNEQFF,TGTGCCAGCAGAACAGACTGGTCCTACAATGAGCAGTTCTTC
TRBJ1-4,-,few,TRBV6-5,CASSWDSPTNEKLFF,TGTGCCAGCAGCTGGGACTCTCCAACTAATGAAAAACTGTTTTTT
TRBJ2-3,-,-,TRBV7-2,CASSLGPLRDTQYF,TGTGCCAGCAGCTTAGGCCCTTTGAGAGATACGCAGTATTTT
TRBJ1-5,-,-,TRBV6-6,CASSYDRSYSNQPQHF,TGTGCCAGCAGTTACGACCGATCTTATAGCAATCAGCCCCAGCATTTT
TRBJ2-7,-,few,TRBV19,CASSIRPYSYEQYF,TGTGCCAGTAGTATAAGACCCTACTCCTACGAGCAGTACTTC
TRBJ1-2,TRBD1,-,TRBV29-1,CSSAGQDYGYTF,TGCAGCAGTGCAGGACAGGACTATGGCTACACCTTC
TRBJ2-2,-,few,TRBV19,CASSSVLGGGGELFF,TGTGCCAGCAGCTCTGTTTTGGGAGGGGGCGGGGAGCTGTTTTTT
TRBJ1-1,TRBD1,few,TRBV12-3/TRBV12-4,CASSRQGSETEAFF,TGTGCCAGCAGCCGACAGGGAAGTGAAACTGAAGCTTTCTTT
TRBJ2-7,-,-,TRBV10-3,CAIRPTDRNGYEQYF,TGTGCCATCAGACCAACGGACAGAAATGGCTACGAGCAGTACTTC
TRBJ2-7,TRBD1,-,TRBV6-6,CASSYPGTGAYEQYF,TGTGCCAGCAGTTATCCCGGGACAGGGGCCTACGAGCAGTACTTC
TRBJ2-7,TRBD1,-,TRBV5-1,CASSSTPGQPDF,TGCGCCAGCAGCTCGACTCCGGGACAGCCAGATTTC
TRBJ1-4,-,-,TRBV24-1,CASGHRDGGEKLFF,TGTGCCAGCGGACACAGGGACGGGGGTGAAAAACTGTTTTTT
TRBJ1-2,TRBD1,-,TRBV19,CASRPRTGSNYGYTF,TGTGCCAGTAGACCCAGGACAGGCTCTAACTATGGCTACACCTTC
TRBJ1-6,-,many,TRBV2,CASSVREGDSPLHF,TGTGCCAGCAGTGTGCGGGAGGGCGATTCACCCCTCCACTTT
TRBJ2-7,TRBD2,-,TRBV7-9,CASRPRGGGYEQYF,TGTGCCAGCAGGCCCCGGGGGGGCGGGTACGAGCAGTACTTC
TRBJ1-1,-,-,TRBV3-1,CASSQSLGAERAFF,TGTGCCAGCAGCCAATCGTTAGGGGCTGAGAGAGCTTTCTTT
TRBJ2-7,TRBD2,-,TRBV4-2,CASSPGTSLDEQYF,TGTGCCAGCAGCCCGGGGACTAGTCTCGACGAGCAGTACTTC
TRBJ2-6,-,-,TRBV9,CASSDRVKAGANVLTF,TGTGCCAGCAGCGACAGGGTGAAAGCTGGGGCCAACGTCCTGACTTTC
TRBJ2-2,TRBD1,many,TRBV10-3,CASNDRGEAGELFF,TGTGCCAGCAACGACAGGGGAGAAGCCGGGGAGCTGTTTTTT
TRBJ1-2,TRBD1,-,TRBV7-3,CASSLRGGTAFYGYTF,TGTGCCAGCAGCTTAAGGGGCGGGACAGCTTTCTATGGCTACACCTTC
TRBJ2-6,-,many,TRBV12-3/TRBV12-4,CASSFPGSGANVLTF,TGTGCCAGCAGTTTTCCGGGCTCTGGGGCCAACGTCCTGACTTTC
TRBJ1-2,TRBD1,-,TRBV5-1,CASSFTDRGRVYGYTF,TGCGCCAGCAGCTTCACCGACAGGGGTAGGGTCTATGGCTACACCTTC
TRBJ2-7,-,-,TRBV7-9,CASSLEPTGAPGEQYF,TGTGCCAGCAGCTTAGAACCGACCGGGGCCCCGGGTGAGCAGTACTTC
TRBJ2-6,TRBD1,many,TRBV10-3,CAISESSQGASGANVLTF,TGTGCCATCAGTGAGTCGAGCCAGGGGGCCTCTGGGGCCAACGTCCTGACTTTC
TRBJ2-5,TRBD2,many,TRBV29-1,CSVAGTSGDLYQETQYF,TGCAGCGTTGCCGGGACTAGCGGGGACTTGTACCAAGAGACCCAGTACTTC
TRBJ1-3,TRBD1,many,TRBV2,CASKGTGDGNTIYF,TGTGCCAGCAAAGGGACAGGGGATGGAAACACCATATATTTT
TRBJ2-7,-,many,TRBV20-1,CSARVRTHYEQYF,TGCAGTGCTAGAGTAAGGACCCACTACGAGCAGTACTTC
TRBJ2-7,-,-,TRBV7-9,CASSLGSIDEQYF,TGTGCCAGCTCACTCGGGAGTATCGACGAGCAGTACTTC
TRBJ1-5,-,few,TRBV27,CASSPFYSNQPQHF,TGTGCCAGCAGCCCATTTTACAGCAATCAGCCCCAGCATTTT
TRBJ1-6,-,-,TRBV14,CASSQVGDNSPLHF,TGTGCCAGCAGCCAAGTGGGCGATAATTCACCCCTCCACTTT
TRBJ2-7,-,-,TRBV11-2,CASRMWGGANEQYF,TGTGCCAGCAGGATGTGGGGGGGGGCTAACGAGCAGTACTTC
TRBJ1-2,TRBD1,many,TRBV9,CASSIFNPGTGNGYTF,TGTGCCAGCAGCATCTTTAACCCCGGGACAGGCAATGGCTACACCTTC
TRBJ2-2,-,-,TRBV7-6,CASSGGQITNTGELFF,TGTGCCAGCAGCGGTGGACAGATCACGAACACCGGGGAGCTGTTTTTT
TRBJ2-7,-,-,TRBV7-9,CASSPPTGYEQYF,TGTGCCAGCTCACCACCGACAGGCTACGAGCAGTACTTC
TRBJ2-7,-,-,TRBV11-2,CASSLGVGDEQYF,TGTGCCAGCAGCTTAGGTGTGGGGGACGAGCAGTACTTC
TRBJ1-4,-,many,TRBV10-2,CASSATHEKLFF,TGCGCCAGCAGTGCTACACATGAAAAACTGTTTTTT
TRBJ1-6,-,many,TRBV10-3,CASLGGSNSPLHF,TGTGCCAGCCTTGGAGGGAGTAATTCACCCCTCCACTTT
TRBJ1-1,TRBD1,-,TRBV7-9,CASSRSGTGFTEAFF,TGTGCCAGCAGCCGGTCCGGGACAGGATTCACTGAAGCTTTCTTT
TRBJ1-4,-,many,TRBV2,CASSDSTTNEKLFF,TGTGCCAGCAGCGACAGTACAACTAATGAAAAACTGTTTTTT
TRBJ2-5,TRBD1,many,TRBV24-1,CATSEGGLGETQYF,TGTGCCACCAGTGAAGGGGGCCTGGGGGAGACCCAGTACTTC
TRBJ2-7,-,-,TRBV2,CASSGADSHPLYEQHF,TGTGCCAGCAGTGGGGCAGACAGCCACCCTCTCTACGAGCAGCACTTC
TRBJ1-1,-,many,TRBV4-2,CASSQVGAGYTEAFF,TGTGCCAGCAGCCAAGTGGGCGCGGGGTACACTGAAGCTTTCTTT
TRBJ2-6,-,-,TRBV29-1,CSVEESPTAEAF,TGCAGCGTTGAGGAGTCACCGACTGCTGAAGCTTTC
TRBJ1-1,-,few,TRBV6-2/TRBV6-3,CASSSLGVVTEAFF,TGTGCCAGCAGCTCCCTGGGGGTCGTAACTGAAGCTTTCTTT